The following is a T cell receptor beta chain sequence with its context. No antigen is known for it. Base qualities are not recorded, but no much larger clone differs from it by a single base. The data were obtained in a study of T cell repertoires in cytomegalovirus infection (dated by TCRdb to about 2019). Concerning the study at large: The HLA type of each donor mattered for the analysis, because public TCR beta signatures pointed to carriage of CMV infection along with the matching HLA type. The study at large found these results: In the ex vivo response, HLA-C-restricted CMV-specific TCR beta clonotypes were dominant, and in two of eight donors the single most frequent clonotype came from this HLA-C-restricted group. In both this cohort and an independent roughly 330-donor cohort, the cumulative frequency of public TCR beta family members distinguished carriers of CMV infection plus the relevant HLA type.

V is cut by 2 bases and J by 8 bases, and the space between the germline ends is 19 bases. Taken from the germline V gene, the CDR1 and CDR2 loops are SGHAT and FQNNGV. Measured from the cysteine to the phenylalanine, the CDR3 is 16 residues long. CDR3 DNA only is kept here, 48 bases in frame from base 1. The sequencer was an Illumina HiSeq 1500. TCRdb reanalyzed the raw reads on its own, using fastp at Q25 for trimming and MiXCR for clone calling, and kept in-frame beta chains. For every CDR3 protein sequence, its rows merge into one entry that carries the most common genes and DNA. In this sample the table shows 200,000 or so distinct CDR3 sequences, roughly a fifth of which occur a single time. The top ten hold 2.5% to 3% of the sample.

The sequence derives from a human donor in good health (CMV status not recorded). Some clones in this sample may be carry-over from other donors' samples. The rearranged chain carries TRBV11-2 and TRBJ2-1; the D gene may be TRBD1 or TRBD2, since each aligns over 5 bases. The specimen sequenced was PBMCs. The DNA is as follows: TGTGCCAGCAGCTTAATTGGGGACCCGGGGTTCTATGAGCAGTTCTTC. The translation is CASSLIGDPGFYEQFF.